The 22 T cell receptor beta chains listed next were all sequenced from one sample in a study of blood T cell repertoires in COVID-19. The data were produced by immunoSEQ multiplex PCR, yet TCRdb's version contains in-frame clones alone and is incomplete. The repertoire holds about 170,000 clones, with roughly 88% as singletons. Material for sequencing was peripheral blood. Receptor source: a man between 18 and 35 years old with COVID-19, enrolled during active disease.

This clone turned up a few times. J is TRBJ2-2 and V is TRBV3-1 (or the pseudogene TRBV3-2); D is uncertain. Germline V gives CDR1 LGHDT, CDR2 YNNKEL (reference sequence). The CDR3 covers 13 residues. V lost 3 bases and J 6 bases, leaving 8 bases between the germline ends. The CDR3 coding sequence is TGTGCCAGCAGCCAGAGAAGTGCCGGGGAGCTGTTTTTT. It is translated as CASSQRSAGELFF.

The V gene is TRBV28, the J gene TRBJ2-7; 8 bases match TRBD2. The junction had 3 bases not matched to a gene; V was cut back by 2 bases and J by 3 bases. CDR1 is MDHEN and CDR2 is SYDVKM in the germline V gene. This CDR3 comprises 14 residues. The CDR3 sequence: CASSLAGGNYEQYF. As DNA, the CDR3 is TGTGCCAGCAGTTTAGCGGGAGGCAACTACGAGCAGTACTTC. The full variable domain, in which reference TRBV28 and TRBJ2-7 provide the parts outside the CDR3, is DVKVTQSSRYLVKRTGEKVFLECVQDMDHENMFWYRQDPGLGLRLIYFSYDVKMKEKGDIPEGYSVSREKKERFSLILESASTNQTSMYLCASSLAGGNYEQYFGPGTRLTVT.

The chain joins TRBV5-1 to TRBJ2-2; 11 positions agree with TRBD2. Germline-derived CDR1 and CDR2 are SGHRS and YFSETQ. J lost 6 bases, V lost 4 bases, and 8 bases had no gene match. This CDR3 region has 16 residues. CDR3 region: CASSVGLAGVSGELFF. The CDR3 coding sequence is TGCGCCAGCAGCGTTGGACTAGCGGGTGTCTCCGGGGAGCTGTTTTTT.

The DNA for the CDR3 is TGTGCCAGCAGCCCGCACTCGGATGGAGCTAGCACAGATACGCAGTATTTT. Translation gives CASSPHSDGASTDTQYF. The chain combines TRBV13 with TRBJ2-3, with D unresolved. Germline assignment: CDR1 PRHDT and CDR2 FYEKMQ (reference sequence). V was pared by 5 bases and J by 0 bases, with 18 bases between. There are 17 residues in the CDR3.

This chain links TRBV2 with TRBJ1-2, with D maybe TRBD1 (5 bases). The germline V gene encodes CDR1 SNHLY and CDR2 FYNNEI. CDR3 size: 15 residues. V lost 2 bases and J 8 bases, leaving 18 bases between the germline ends. The CDR3 region has the DNA TGTGCCAGCAGTGAATTCATGGACACCTCTTACGGCTACACCTTC. As protein: CASSEFMDTSYGYTF.

The genes are TRBV28 and TRBJ2-5, with D unresolved. The CDR3 has 13 residues. V was cut by 6 bases and J by 2 bases, with 10 bases left in between. Germline V lookup: CDR1 MDHEN, CDR2 SYDVKM. This CDR3 reads CASSFLSQETQYF. The CDR3 DNA reads as TGTGCCAGCAGCTTTCTCAGTCAAGAGACCCAGTACTTC.

The chain uses TRBV19 and TRBJ2-7; possibly TRBD1 for D (6 bases). This CDR3 is 14 amino acids long. V gave up 3 bases and J gave up 12 bases, with 21 bases separating them. Germline V CDR1 and CDR2: LNHDA, SQIVND (reference sequence). CDR3 sequence reads: CASSIAAGAETMYF. CDR3 bases: TGTGCCAGTAGTATCGCTGCAGGGGCCGAAACCATGTACTTC.

The CDR3 DNA is TGTGCCAGCAGCTTAGGGGGGAGGGCCGGGAACGAGCAGTACTTC. Its protein is CASSLGGRAGNEQYF. This chain uses TRBV7-2 with TRBJ2-7; 7 bases align to TRBD2. The CDR3 spans 15 residues. The germline V gene encodes CDR1 SGHTA and CDR2 FQGNSA. V shed 1 base and J 5 bases; nucleotides not matched to a gene: 8.

This chain links TRBV27 with TRBJ2-7; no reliable D call. The germline V gene encodes CDR1 MNHEY and CDR2 SMNVEV (reference sequence). The CDR3 extends over 13 amino acids. V was trimmed by 2 bases and J by 6 bases, leaving 11 bases between them. This CDR3 reads CASSLGHPLEQYF. The DNA of the CDR3 is TGTGCCAGCAGTTTAGGCCACCCTCTCGAGCAGTACTTC.

The chain combines TRBV2 with TRBJ2-7, with 11 bases fitting TRBD1. Trimming took 5 bases from V and 6 from J; bases not matched to a gene: 12. The CDR3 has 16 residues. Germline lookup yields CDR1 SNHLY and CDR2 FYNNEI. The CDR3 DNA reads TGTGCCAGCAGTCAAGATCCGGGACAGGGGGTTGGCGAGCAGTACTTC. It yields the protein CASSQDPGQGVGEQYF.

CDR3 sequence reads: CASSWGPRGNSPLHF. The DNA for the CDR3 is TGTGCCAGCAGTTGGGGCCCCAGGGGGAATTCACCCCTCCACTTT. This chain joins TRBV27 and TRBJ1-6; 7 bases are a match to TRBD1. Trimming removed 4 bases from V and 7 bases from J; junction bases left unmatched: 7. The CDR3 is 15 amino acids. Germline CDR1 is MNHEY and CDR2 is SMNVEV (reference sequence).

This rearrangement joins TRBV28 to TRBJ2-1; 7 bases map to TRBD1. V trimming: 7 bases; J trimming: 5 bases; junction bases outside the gene matches: 8. The CDR3 covers 14 residues. Germline-derived CDR1 and CDR2 are MDHEN and SYDVKM. The CDR3 DNA is TGTGCCAGCATAGGGGGCGGTTATCACAATGAGCAGTTCTTC. Its protein is CASIGGGYHNEQFF.

The CDR3 loop reads CASSLRVIAGAGGELFF. The CDR3 DNA is TGTGCCAGCAGTTTGCGTGTAATAGCGGGAGCAGGCGGGGAGCTGTTTTTT. The J gene is TRBJ2-2, the V gene TRBV27; 9 bases match TRBD2. CDR1 is MNHEY, CDR2 SMNVEV, per germline (reference sequence). CDR3 length: 17 amino acids. V lost 3 bases to trimming and J lost 7 bases; unmatched junction nucleotides: 12.

The chain employs TRBV3-1 (or the pseudogene TRBV3-2) and TRBJ2-1; D is unresolved. The germline CDR1 and CDR2 sequences are LGHDT and YNNKEL (reference sequence). The V and J ends lost 3 bases and 5 bases respectively, with 14 bases between them. This CDR3 has 15 amino acids. The CDR3 DNA follows: TGTGCCAGCAGCCAGACCAGAAGTGGAGACAATGAGCAGTTCTTC. It translates to CASSQTRSGDNEQFF.

This rearrangement joins TRBV7-2 to TRBJ1-5, with a weak D call TRBD1 (6 bases). The germline V gene encodes CDR1 SGHTA and CDR2 FQGNSA. The CDR3 loop spans 15 amino acids. With 3 bases removed from V and 5 bases from J, the gap between germline ends came to 14 bases. The CDR3 is CASSLWGGEDQPQHF. The CDR3 DNA follows: TGTGCCAGCAGCTTGTGGGGGGGCGAGGATCAGCCCCAGCATTTT.

The chain links TRBV27 to TRBJ2-2; D possibly corresponds to TRBD2 (6 bases). The CDR3 runs to 14 residues. CDR1 and CDR2 from the germline V gene are MNHEY and SMNVEV (reference sequence). V lost 3 bases to trimming and J lost 6 bases, with 11 bases between them. This chain's CDR3 is CASSFGGVPGELFF. For the CDR3, the DNA is TGTGCCAGCAGTTTTGGCGGGGTCCCCGGGGAGCTGTTTTTT.

The chain links TRBV6-2 or TRBV6-3 to TRBJ2-7; 8 positions agree with TRBD1. CDR3 length: 17 amino acids. The germline V gene encodes CDR1 MNHEY and CDR2 SVGEGT. J lost 4 bases, V lost 6 bases, and 17 bases had no gene match. The CDR3 DNA sequence: TGTGCCAGCAGCCTCCGCTTCCCGCGGGACAGGCCTTACGAGCAGTACTTC. This encodes CASSLRFPRDRPYEQYF.

The genes are TRBV6-6 and TRBJ2-7; 8 bases line up with TRBD2. Germline V CDR1 and CDR2: MNHNY, SVGAGI (reference sequence). The CDR3 totals 14 residues. V shed 4 bases, J shed 5 bases, and the junction held 7 bases outside the gene matches. The CDR3 coding sequence is TGTGCCAGCAGTTCGACGGGAGGGCCAAACGAGCAGTACTTC. Translated: CASSSTGGPNEQYF.

The chain combines TRBV15 with TRBJ1-2, with a weak D call TRBD1 (6 bases). The CDR3 runs 15 residues. Trimming shortened V by 6 bases and J by 3 bases, and 17 bases separated the two germline ends. Germline lookup yields CDR1 LNHNV and CDR2 YYDKDF (reference sequence). The CDR3 reads CATSIDGGRYYGYTF. The CDR3, as DNA: TGTGCCACCAGTATTGACGGGGGGCGCTACTATGGCTACACCTTC.

This chain links TRBV27 with TRBJ2-7; 7 bases fit TRBD2. This CDR3 has 15 amino acids. After removal of 3 bases from V and 4 bases from J, the junction contained 9 bases not matched to a gene. CDR1 MNHEY and CDR2 SMNVEV come from the germline V gene (reference sequence). The CDR3 DNA reads as TGTGCCAGCAGTTTCCGGCGGGAGATGGGTTACGAGCAGTACTTC. Encoded protein: CASSFRREMGYEQYF.

Only one count was recorded for this clone. V gene TRBV19 combines with J gene TRBJ1-2, with a possible D match to TRBD1 (5 bases). Trimming removed 1 base from V and 10 bases from J, with 19 bases in between. The CDR3 is made up of 15 amino acids. Germline values: CDR1 LNHDA, CDR2 SQIVND (reference sequence). The CDR3 reads CASSIAGGALLDYTF. The DNA of the CDR3 is TGTGCCAGTAGTATAGCCGGTGGGGCCCTTCTTGACTACACCTTC. Drawing the rest from reference TRBV19 and TRBJ1-2, the complete variable domain is DGGITQSPKYLFRKEGQNVTLSCEQNLNHDAMYWYRQDPGQGLRLIYYSQIVNDFQKGDIAEGYSVSREKKESFPLTVTSAQKNPTAFYLCASSIAGGALLDYTFGSGTRLTVV.

This clone was seen a single time. The gene calls are TRBV5-4 and TRBJ2-5; maybe TRBD2 (5 bases). V was trimmed by 3 bases and J by 2 bases, leaving 8 bases between them. CDR1 is SGHNT, CDR2 YYREEE, per germline (reference sequence). This CDR3 comprises 13 residues. The CDR3 nucleotides are TGTGCCAGCAGCTCGAGGGCACAAGAGACCCAGTACTTC. Its translation is CASSSRAQETQYF.